The 27 T cell receptor beta chains presented below share a single source sample, sequenced in a study of identical twins. Each CDR3 protein is one row after TCRdb ran MiXCR on the 5' RACE reads. The sample consists of about 900,000 distinct CDR3 sequences, 9% to 15% of them appearing once. The same specimen was also included in a second study, on yellow fever vaccine responses in identical twins.

Input material: PBMCs. The receptors come from a woman aged 18 to 35 in good health.

In its sample, this clonotype was seen a few times. The chain employs TRBV29-1 and TRBJ2-1, with TRBD2 identical over 9 bases. Germline CDR1 SQVTM, CDR2 ANQGSEA. The CDR3 loop spans 15 amino acids. V lost 8 bases and J lost 2; bases outside the gene matches: 10. The DNA of the CDR3 is TGCAGCTCCGCAGGGGCGGGAGGGACCTACAATGAGCAGTTCTTC. Protein product: CSSAGAGGTYNEQFF.

This clonotype was seen a handful of times. The chain links TRBV5-1 to TRBJ2-3, with D perhaps assigned TRBD1 or TRBD2 (6 bases each). Germline assignment: CDR1 SGHRS and CDR2 YFSETQ. This CDR3 is 16 amino acids long. V was clipped by 3 bases and J by 5 bases, with 19 bases between them. CDR3 coding DNA: TGCGCCAGCAGCTCCCTCCCACCGGGGGCTCAAGATACGCAGTATTTT. Its protein product is CASSSLPPGAQDTQYF.

Ten or more counts support this clonotype. This rearrangement joins TRBV5-5 to TRBJ2-3; the D gene is possibly TRBD2 (5 bases). Looked up from germline, CDR1 is SGHKS and CDR2 is YYEKEE (reference sequence). V lost 1 base and J 1 base, leaving 13 bases between the germline ends. The CDR3 length is 16 residues. The CDR3 DNA follows: TGTGCCAGCAGCTTGTTGCTGGGAGTGGGCACAGATACGCAGTATTTT. Its translation: CASSLLLGVGTDTQYF.

A few counts support this clonotype. This chain joins TRBV5-1 and TRBJ2-3, with 9 nucleotides matching TRBD2. J was trimmed by 2 bases and V by 0 bases; bases with no gene match: 7. Germline V CDR1 and CDR2: SGHRS, YFSETQ. This CDR3 is built from 17 residues. CDR3 nucleotides: TGCGCCAGCAGCTTGGTCGTTAGCGGGGGCAACACAGATACGCAGTATTTT. Encoded protein: CASSLVVSGGNTDTQYF.

This clonotype was seen at least ten times. The chain carries TRBV2 and TRBJ2-3; D might be TRBD1 (6 bases). This CDR3 has 16 amino acids. Germline values: CDR1 SNHLY, CDR2 FYNNEI. The V gene lost 3 bases and the J gene lost 4 bases, with 17 bases spanning the gap. CDR3 loop: CASSEGQGKVADTQYF. The CDR3 DNA reads as TGTGCCAGCAGTGAGGGTCAGGGGAAAGTGGCAGATACGCAGTATTTT.

This clonotype was seen more than once but under ten times. This chain joins TRBV14 and TRBJ1-1, with D uncertain. The germline gives CDR1 SGHDN, CDR2 FVKESK. The V end was cut by 0 bases, the J end by 0 bases, with 17 bases between. This CDR3 contains 18 residues. The CDR3 nucleotides are TGTGCCAGCAGCCAAGATGAAGCTGGTCCCCTGATGAACACTGAAGCTTTCTTT. Amino acids: CASSQDEAGPLMNTEAFF.

This clonotype was seen a handful of times. The chain uses TRBV12-3 or TRBV12-4 and TRBJ2-7; D possibly corresponds to TRBD2 (5 bases). This CDR3 has 14 amino acids. Trimming cost V 6 bases and J 0 bases, with 12 bases left between them. The CDR3 region is CASRPRGSSYEQYF. The CDR3, as DNA: TGTGCCAGCAGGCCCCGGGGAAGCTCCTACGAGCAGTACTTC.

A word on this clonotype: A junction end diverges from the germline sequence, so it may reflect a read error. The chain joins TRBV5-1 to TRBJ2-3; D unclear. This CDR3 region has 13 residues. The germline gives CDR1 SGHRS, CDR2 YFSETQ. The CDR3 region is CVSRLDLTDTQYF. In DNA form, the CDR3 reads TGCGTCAGCAGACTGGACCTGACAGATACGCAGTATTTT.

This clonotype has only a few counts. The chain links TRBV6-1 to TRBJ1-2; D unclear. With 1 base removed from V and 5 bases from J, the gap between germline ends came to 14 bases. This CDR3 has 15 residues. Germline CDR1 and CDR2: MNHNS and SASEGT. In DNA form, the CDR3 reads TGTGCCAGCAGTGAAGAAGTGCCAGCGATGTATGGCTACACCTTC. Translation: CASSEEVPAMYGYTF.

The sample holds a few counts of this clonotype. The chain employs TRBV24-1 and TRBJ2-1, with 10 positions matching TRBD1. The CDR3 is made up of 16 amino acids. V trimming: 0 bases; J trimming: 5 bases; junction bases outside the gene matches: 3. Germline loops: CDR1 KGHDR, CDR2 SFDVKD. This chain's CDR3 is CATSDLRGQGNNEQFF. CDR3 bases: TGTGCCACCAGTGATTTGAGGGGACAGGGGAACAATGAGCAGTTCTTC.

This clonotype was observed many times. V is TRBV4-1 and J is TRBJ1-2; D is unclear. The CDR3 extends over 17 amino acids. With 0 bases removed from V and 0 bases from J, the gap between germline ends came to 14 bases. Germline loops: CDR1 MGHRA, CDR2 YSYEKL. The CDR3 sequence: CASSQDRAAFSNYGYTF. CDR3 DNA: TGCGCCAGCAGCCAAGATAGGGCAGCCTTCTCTAACTATGGCTACACCTTC.

There are a few counts of this clonotype. The gene calls are TRBV5-6 and TRBJ2-3, with D uncertain. The germline gives CDR1 SGHDT, CDR2 YYEEEE. This CDR3 has 15 residues. V shed 2 bases and J shed 2 bases, with 12 bases lying between them. In nucleotides, the CDR3 is TGTGCCAGCAGCTTTGCGTCCAGCGCCACAGATACGCAGTATTTT. This encodes CASSFASSATDTQYF.

This clonotype showed up many times. V gene TRBV12-3 or TRBV12-4 combines with J gene TRBJ2-7, with D tentatively TRBD2 (5 bases). The CDR3 is made up of 13 amino acids. Trimming removed 6 bases at V and 4 bases at J, with 13 bases between. The CDR3 DNA is TGTGCCAGCAGCCCCGACGGAGGTTACGAGCAGTACTTC. It encodes CASSPDGGYEQYF.

V is TRBV27 and J is TRBJ1-5; no reliable D call. The CDR3 consists of 13 residues. CDR1 is MNHEY, CDR2 SMNVEV, per germline (reference sequence). The V end lost 6 bases, the J end lost 3 bases, and 9 bases lay between the germline ends. In nucleotides, the CDR3 is TGTGCCAGCAGCGCCAAGTTCAATCAGCCCCAGCATTTT. It specifies CASSAKFNQPQHF.

The rearrangement links TRBV20-1 to TRBJ2-1; the D is unclear. The CDR3 contains 13 residues. V was pared by 0 bases and J by 7 bases, with 10 bases between. Per germline, CDR1 DFQATT and CDR2 SNEGSKA (reference sequence). CDR3 nucleotide sequence: TGCAGTGCTAGAGATTCGGCCACGAATGAGCAGTTCTTC. Translated: CSARDSATNEQFF.

This clonotype was observed many times. The V and J genes are TRBV4-2 and TRBJ1-5, with 10 bases identical to TRBD1. Germline CDR1 and CDR2: LGHNA and YNFKEQ. V lost 3 bases to trimming and J lost 5 bases; unmatched junction nucleotides: 4. The CDR3 length is 15 residues. CDR3 DNA sequence: TGTGCCAGCAGCCAGGCCGGACAGGGGGATCAGCCCCAGCATTTT. Translating it yields CASSQAGQGDQPQHF.

There are a few counts of this clonotype. The chain links TRBV10-3 to TRBJ2-7; perhaps TRBD1 as D (6 bases). V dropped 5 bases and J dropped 6 bases, with 17 bases sitting between them. Germline V gene sequence: CDR1 ENHRY, CDR2 SYGVKD. The CDR3 contains 14 residues. The CDR3 is CAISPGTSVSEQYV. DNA for the CDR3: TGTGCCATCAGTCCCGGGACATCCGTCTCCGAGCAGTACGTC.

This sequence joins TRBV29-1 and TRBJ2-7, with 7 nucleotides matching TRBD1. This CDR3 spans 12 amino acids. V gave up 5 bases and J gave up 7 bases; unmatched junction bases: 8. Germline loops: CDR1 SQVTM, CDR2 ANQGSEA. In nucleotides, the CDR3 is TGCAGCGTTCGGCCAGGGGGTGGGGAGCAGTACTTC. Protein: CSVRPGGGEQYF.

The V gene is TRBV6-1, the J gene TRBJ2-1; the D gene could be TRBD1 or TRBD2 (5 bases each). This CDR3 has 15 amino acids. V was cut by 8 bases and J by 3 bases, with 17 bases left in between. The germline V gene encodes CDR1 MNHNS and CDR2 SASEGT. CDR3 sequence (DNA): TGTGCCAGCGGGGACCGGGACGGGATCTACAATGAGCAGTTCTTC. Translated: CASGDRDGIYNEQFF.

The V and J genes are TRBV4-1 and TRBJ2-5; D unresolved. In germline, CDR1 is MGHRA, CDR2 YSYEKL. This CDR3 region has 12 residues. Trimming cost V 3 bases and J 5 bases, with 7 bases left between them. The CDR3 is CASSQTLETQYF. The DNA of the CDR3 is TGCGCCAGCAGCCAGACTCTGGAGACCCAGTACTTC.

This clonotype has just a few counts. This chain joins TRBV20-1 and TRBJ2-1, with 13 positions matching TRBD2. The CDR3 extends over 15 amino acids. V lost 7 bases, J lost 7 bases, and 10 bases stayed unmatched. Germline V gene sequence: CDR1 DFQATT, CDR2 SNEGSKA (reference sequence). The CDR3: CSVLGLAGLRNEQFF. The CDR3 nucleotides are TGCAGTGTTTTGGGACTAGCGGGGCTGAGAAATGAGCAGTTCTTC.

This clonotype turned up a few times. The CDR3 protein is CASSSDRASTDTQYF. Here the CDR3 DNA reads TGTGCCAGCAGTTCCGACAGGGCTAGCACAGATACGCAGTATTTT. The chain is built from TRBV6-5 and TRBJ2-3; 7 positions match TRBD1. Per germline, CDR1 MNHEY and CDR2 SVGAGI. The CDR3 covers 15 residues. The junction had 4 bases not matched to a gene; V was cut back by 4 bases and J by 0 bases.

Many counts were recorded for this clonotype. This chain connects TRBV20-1 to TRBJ2-3, with a possible D match to TRBD1 (5 bases). Trimming took off 1 base at V and 1 base at J, with 18 bases between the two ends. The germline V gene has CDR1 DFQATT and CDR2 SNEGSKA (reference sequence). The CDR3 extends over 17 amino acids. The CDR3 coding sequence is TGCAGTGCTAGAGGGCCAGGGTACCTAGTGGGCACAGATACGCAGTATTTT. Protein product: CSARGPGYLVGTDTQYF.

This clonotype was observed a few times. The chain is built from TRBV7-9 and TRBJ2-2; possibly TRBD2 for D (5 bases). The germline CDR1 and CDR2 sequences are SEHNR and FQNEAQ (reference sequence). V was cut by 5 bases and J by 7 bases, with 11 bases left in between. The CDR3 totals 13 residues. The CDR3 DNA reads as TGTGCCAGCAGCCCGACGGCGGGCGGGGAGCTGTTTTTT. As protein: CASSPTAGGELFF.

This clonotype turned up a few times. V usage is TRBV18 and J usage is TRBJ2-1; D remains ambiguous. Germline assignment: CDR1 KGHSH and CDR2 LQKENI. The CDR3 is 16 amino acids. V was clipped by 0 bases and J by 4 bases, with 13 bases between them. The CDR3 sequence is CASSPPSITDYNEQFF. The CDR3 DNA follows: TGTGCCAGCTCACCACCTTCCATCACGGATTACAATGAGCAGTTCTTC.

There are many counts of this clonotype. Written as DNA, the CDR3 is TGCGCCAGCTATGGGTTAAGTAGCCACGAGCAGTACTTC. Its translation: CASYGLSSHEQYF. This sequence joins TRBV5-1 and TRBJ2-7, with D unclear. CDR1 and CDR2 (germline): SGHRS, YFSETQ. The CDR3 totals 13 residues. V was shortened by 7 bases and J by 5 bases, with 16 bases between the two germline ends.

This clonotype has a handful of counts. The chain links TRBV20-1 to TRBJ2-1, with 7 bases lining up with TRBD2. Trimming removed 5 bases from V and 2 bases from J; junction bases left unmatched: 6. Germline CDR1 is DFQATT and CDR2 is SNEGSKA (reference sequence). The CDR3 has 14 amino acids. The DNA for the CDR3 is TGCAGTGCTGAGACTAGCCCCCCCTACAATGAGCAGTTCTTC. Encoded protein: CSAETSPPYNEQFF.